A selection of T cell receptor beta chains follows, all from one sample in a study of OX40 agonist ivuxolimab in advanced cancers. Sequencing was performed with immunoSEQ multiplex PCR; in TCRdb, only in-frame clones are kept and a portion is missing. In the table there are about 69,000 clones, more than 85% of which are singletons. The specimen comprised CD4+ or CD8+ T cells sorted from blood, sampled in a trial of the OX40 agonist ivuxolimab. The receptors originated from an adult with an advanced solid tumor such as melanoma, head and neck, liver or kidney cancer. Both conserved end residues are part of each CDR3. A D gene is named only where the DNA matches it firmly. For some rows the clone size is stated as once, few or many, or as a class when expanded; others skip it.

v_gene	d_gene	abundance	j_gene	CDR3nt	CDR3aa
TRBV7-2	NA	NA	TRBJ1-6	TGTGCCAGCAGCTTAAACCCACGGAGCTCCTATAATTCACCCCTCCACTTT	CASSLNPRSSYNSPLHF
TRBV27	NA	few	TRBJ1-2	TGTGCCAGCAGCCTCAGGGAAAACTATGGCTACACCTTC	CASSLRENYGYTF
TRBV5-1	NA	few	TRBJ2-3	TGCGCCAGCAGCTTGGCCAGCGGTCGCACAGATACGCAGTATTTT	CASSLASGRTDTQYF
TRBV5-1	TRBD2	NA	TRBJ2-1	TGCGCCAGCAGCTCCGGACTAGCGGAGCAGTTCTTC	CASSSGLAEQFF
TRBV14	NA	NA	TRBJ2-1	TGTGCCAGCAGCTACAAGCCTTCTACCAATGAGCAGTTCTTC	CASSYKPSTNEQFF
TRBV1	NA	NA	TRBJ2-7	TGCACCAGCAGCCAAGCGGAGGGACTAGCGGGACCTATGAGGGACGAGCAGTACTTC	CTSSQAEGLAGPMRDEQYF
TRBV28	NA	NA	TRBJ1-2	TGTGCCAGCGGACTAGACAGTTCCTATGGCTACACCTTC	CASGLDSSYGYTF
TRBV5-1	NA	NA	TRBJ2-7	TGCGCCAGCAGCTTGGAGGCAGTCTCCTACGAGCAGTACTTC	CASSLEAVSYEQYF
TRBV4-1	NA	NA	TRBJ2-5	TGCGCCAGCAGTAAAGGAGCGGGTTATTCGGGAGAGACCCAGTACTTC	CASSKGAGYSGETQYF
TRBV2	NA	NA	TRBJ2-1	TGTGCCAACGCGCTAGAGGGTGCCCCCTACAATGAGCAGTTCTTC	CANALEGAPYNEQFF
TRBV19	TRBD1	NA	TRBJ1-4	TGTGCCAGTAGTACAGGACAGGGTGCGGGTAATGAAAAACTGTTTTTT	CASSTGQGAGNEKLFF